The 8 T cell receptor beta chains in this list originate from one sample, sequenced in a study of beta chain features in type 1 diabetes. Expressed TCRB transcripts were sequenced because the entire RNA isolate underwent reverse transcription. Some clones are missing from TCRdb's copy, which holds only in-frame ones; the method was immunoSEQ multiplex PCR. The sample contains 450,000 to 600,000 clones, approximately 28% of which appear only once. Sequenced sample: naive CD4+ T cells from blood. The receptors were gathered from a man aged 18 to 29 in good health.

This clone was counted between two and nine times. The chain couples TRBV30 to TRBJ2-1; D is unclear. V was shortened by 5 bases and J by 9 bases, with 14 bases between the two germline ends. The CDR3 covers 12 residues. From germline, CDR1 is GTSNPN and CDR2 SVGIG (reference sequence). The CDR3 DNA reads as TGTGCCTGGGACCTTCGAGCCGGTGAGCAGTTCTTC. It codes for CAWDLRAGEQFF.

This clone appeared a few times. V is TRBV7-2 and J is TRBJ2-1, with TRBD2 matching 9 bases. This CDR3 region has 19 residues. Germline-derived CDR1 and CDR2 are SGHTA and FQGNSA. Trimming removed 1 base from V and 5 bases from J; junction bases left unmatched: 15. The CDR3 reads CASSLGSPWRGRANNEQFF. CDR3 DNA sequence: TGTGCCAGCAGCTTAGGTTCCCCCTGGCGCGGGAGGGCTAACAATGAGCAGTTCTTC.

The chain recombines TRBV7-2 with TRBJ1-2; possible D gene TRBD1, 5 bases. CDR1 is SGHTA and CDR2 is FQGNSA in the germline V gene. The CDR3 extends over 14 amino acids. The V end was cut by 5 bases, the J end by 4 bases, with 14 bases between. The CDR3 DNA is TGTGCCAGCAGCCTGGGACGGATTTCCTATGGCTACACCTTC. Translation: CASSLGRISYGYTF.

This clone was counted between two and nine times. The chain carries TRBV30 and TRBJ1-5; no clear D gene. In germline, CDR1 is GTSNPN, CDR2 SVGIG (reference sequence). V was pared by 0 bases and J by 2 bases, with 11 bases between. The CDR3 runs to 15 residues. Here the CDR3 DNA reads TGTGCCTGGAGTGTACGGGCGCCAGGCAATCAGCCCCAGCATTTT. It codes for CAWSVRAPGNQPQHF. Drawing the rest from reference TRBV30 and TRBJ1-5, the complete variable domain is SQTIHQWPATLVQPVGSPLSLECTVEGTSNPNLYWYRQAAGRGLQLLFYSVGIGQISSEVPQNLSASRPQDRQFILSSKKLLLSDSGFYLCAWSVRAPGNQPQHFGDGTRLSIL.

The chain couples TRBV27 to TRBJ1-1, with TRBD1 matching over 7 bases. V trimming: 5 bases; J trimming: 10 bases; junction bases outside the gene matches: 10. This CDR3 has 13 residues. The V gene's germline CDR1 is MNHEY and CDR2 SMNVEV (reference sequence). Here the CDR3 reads CASSPRQGSLAFF. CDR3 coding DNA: TGTGCCAGCAGTCCGCGACAGGGTAGTTTAGCTTTCTTT.

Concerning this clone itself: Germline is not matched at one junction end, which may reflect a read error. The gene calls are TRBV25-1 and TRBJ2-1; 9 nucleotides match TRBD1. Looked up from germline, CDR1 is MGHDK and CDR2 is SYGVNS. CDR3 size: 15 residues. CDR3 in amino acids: CASSELGQGLREQFF. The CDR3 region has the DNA TGTGCCAGCAGCGAATTGGGACAGGGTCTTCGGGAGCAGTTCTTC.

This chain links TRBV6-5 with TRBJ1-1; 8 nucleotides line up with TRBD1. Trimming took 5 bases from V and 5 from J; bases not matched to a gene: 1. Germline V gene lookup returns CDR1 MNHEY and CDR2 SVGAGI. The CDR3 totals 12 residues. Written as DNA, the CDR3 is TGTGCCAGCAGTCGACAGGGGACTGAAGCTTTCTTT. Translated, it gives CASSRQGTEAFF.

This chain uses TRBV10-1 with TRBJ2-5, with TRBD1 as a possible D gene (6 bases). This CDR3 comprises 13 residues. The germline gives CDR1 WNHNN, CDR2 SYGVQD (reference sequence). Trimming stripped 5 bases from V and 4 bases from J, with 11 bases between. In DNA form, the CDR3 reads TGCGCCAGCAGTCTCCCAGGGGCAGAGACCCAGTACTTC. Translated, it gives CASSLPGAETQYF.